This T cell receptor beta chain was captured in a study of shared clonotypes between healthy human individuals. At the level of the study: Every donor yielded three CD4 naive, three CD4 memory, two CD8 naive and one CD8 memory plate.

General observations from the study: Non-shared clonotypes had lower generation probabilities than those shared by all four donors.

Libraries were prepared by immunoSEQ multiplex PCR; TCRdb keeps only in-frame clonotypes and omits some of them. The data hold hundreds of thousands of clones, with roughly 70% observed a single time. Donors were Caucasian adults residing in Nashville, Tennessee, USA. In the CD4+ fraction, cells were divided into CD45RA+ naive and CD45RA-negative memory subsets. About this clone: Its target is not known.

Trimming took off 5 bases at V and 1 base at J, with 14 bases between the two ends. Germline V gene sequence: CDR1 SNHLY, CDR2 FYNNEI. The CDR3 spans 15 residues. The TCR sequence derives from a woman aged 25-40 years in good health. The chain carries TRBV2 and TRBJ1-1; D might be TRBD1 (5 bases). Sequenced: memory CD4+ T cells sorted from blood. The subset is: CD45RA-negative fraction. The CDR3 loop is CASSTQGSWNTEAFF. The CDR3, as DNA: TGTGCCAGCAGTACTCAGGGATCTTGGAACACTGAAGCTTTCTTT.